This is a list of T cell receptor beta chains from one sample in a study of T cell changes during pregnancy in multiple sclerosis. Sequenced by immunoSEQ multiplex PCR; TCRdb stores in-frame clones only, minus some. The sample has over 50,000 clones; approximately 87% are singletons. Sequencing was carried out using peripheral blood from another person, used as feeder cells. These receptors were collected from a human donor whose cells served as feeder cells for cultures in a pregnancy study. Both conserved end residues are part of each CDR3. Fields, in order: CDR3 length, clone size, D gene, J gene, V gene, CDR3 DNA, CDR3 protein. A D gene is named only where the DNA matches it firmly. Size is stated for part of the rows, as once, few or many counts, or as a class when the clone is expanded.

len: 14; abundance: -; d_gene: -; j_gene: TRBJ1-2; v_gene: TRBV12-5; CDR3nt: TGTGCTAGTGCCCCGGGGCACCCCCCCCAAAAGTACACCTTC; CDR3aa: CASAPGHPPQKYTF
len: 16; abundance: -; d_gene: TRBD2; j_gene: TRBJ2-3; v_gene: TRBV5-1; CDR3nt: TGCGCCAGCAGCTTGGGCTCTAGCGGGACCTCAGATACGCAGTATTTT; CDR3aa: CASSLGSSGTSDTQYF
len: 18; abundance: -; d_gene: TRBD2; j_gene: TRBJ2-2; v_gene: TRBV4-3; CDR3nt: TGCGCCAGCAGCCAACGTCCCTTGGCGGGGGTGGGGACCGGGGAGCTGTTTTTT; CDR3aa: CASSQRPLAGVGTGELFF
len: 13; abundance: -; d_gene: TRBD2; j_gene: TRBJ2-1; v_gene: TRBV6-1; CDR3nt: TGTGCCAGCAGTGAAGTTAGGGGACTACGCACGTTCTTC; CDR3aa: CASSEVRGLRTFF
len: 14; abundance: -; d_gene: -; j_gene: TRBJ1-6; v_gene: TRBV6-1; CDR3nt: TGTGCCAGCAGTGAACGGGAGCCTAATTCACCCCTCCACTTT; CDR3aa: CASSEREPNSPLHF
len: 15; abundance: -; d_gene: TRBD2; j_gene: TRBJ2-1; v_gene: TRBV19; CDR3nt: TGTGCCAGTAGTACCAGGACTAGCGGGATCAATGAGCAGTTCTTC; CDR3aa: CASSTRTSGINEQFF
len: 11; abundance: -; d_gene: -; j_gene: TRBJ2-7; v_gene: TRBV29-1; CDR3nt: TGCAGCGTCGGTCAGGACTACGAGCAGTACTTC; CDR3aa: CSVGQDYEQYF
len: 15; abundance: few; d_gene: TRBD2; j_gene: TRBJ2-3; v_gene: TRBV4-2; CDR3nt: TGTGCCAGCAGCCAAGTAACGGGGGGGCTAGATACGCAGTATTTT; CDR3aa: CASSQVTGGLDTQYF
len: 15; abundance: once; d_gene: TRBD2; j_gene: TRBJ2-1; v_gene: TRBV27; CDR3nt: TGTGCCAGCAGCTCTAGCGGGATCTTGTACAATGAGCAGTTCTTC; CDR3aa: CASSSSGILYNEQFF
len: 17; abundance: -; d_gene: -; j_gene: TRBJ2-3; v_gene: TRBV9; CDR3nt: TGTGCCAGCAGCCAAGACCGACTATCAACCTATTGGGATACGCAGTATTTT; CDR3aa: CASSQDRLSTYWDTQYF
len: 20; abundance: -; d_gene: TRBD1; j_gene: TRBJ2-2; v_gene: TRBV14; CDR3nt: TGTGCCAGCAGCCAAGGTTTCAGGGGGCTCCAATACTCGAACACCGGGGAGCTGTTTTTT; CDR3aa: CASSQGFRGLQYSNTGELFF
len: 14; abundance: once; d_gene: -; j_gene: TRBJ2-1; v_gene: TRBV11-3; CDR3nt: TGTGCCAGCAGCCCGAACGGCAGGAACAATGAGCAGTTCTTC; CDR3aa: CASSPNGRNNEQFF
len: 15; abundance: -; d_gene: TRBD1; j_gene: TRBJ2-3; v_gene: TRBV5-6; CDR3nt: TGTGCCAGCAGCGCCGGGACAGTCGGCACAGATACGCAGTATTTT; CDR3aa: CASSAGTVGTDTQYF
len: 13; abundance: -; d_gene: TRBD1; j_gene: TRBJ2-7; v_gene: TRBV6-4; CDR3nt: TGTGCCAGCAGTCCCGGGACAGGGTACGAGCAGTACTTC; CDR3aa: CASSPGTGYEQYF
len: 15; abundance: -; d_gene: -; j_gene: TRBJ2-7; v_gene: TRBV29-1; CDR3nt: TGCAGCGTTGATGGGGTGGAGGGTTATTTATACGAGCAGTACTTC; CDR3aa: CSVDGVEGYLYEQYF
len: 16; abundance: -; d_gene: TRBD1; j_gene: TRBJ2-4; v_gene: TRBV30; CDR3nt: TGTGCCTGGAGTGTAATGGGACAGGGAGCCAAAAACATTCAGTACTTC; CDR3aa: CAWSVMGQGAKNIQYF
len: 14; abundance: -; d_gene: -; j_gene: TRBJ2-7; v_gene: TRBV18; CDR3nt: TGTGCCAGCTCACCAGGTATTAGCTCCTACGAGCAGTACTTC; CDR3aa: CASSPGISSYEQYF